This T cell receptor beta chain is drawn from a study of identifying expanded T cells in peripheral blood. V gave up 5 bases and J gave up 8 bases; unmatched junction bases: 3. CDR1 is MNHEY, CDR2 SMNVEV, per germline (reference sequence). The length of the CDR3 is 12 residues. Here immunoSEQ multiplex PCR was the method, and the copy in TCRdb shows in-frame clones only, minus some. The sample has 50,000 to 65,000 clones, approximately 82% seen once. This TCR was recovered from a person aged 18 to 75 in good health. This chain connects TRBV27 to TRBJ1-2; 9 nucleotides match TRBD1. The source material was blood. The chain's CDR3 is CASSGQGTGYTF. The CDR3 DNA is TGTGCCAGCAGTGGACAGGGGACGGGCTACACCTTC.